This entry describes one TCR beta chain. This entry is derived from a study of cytomegalovirus exposure and HLA in healthy donors. The V segment lost 4 bases and the J segment 6 bases; nucleotides outside the gene matches: 9. The CDR3 is 15 amino acids. Germline V gene data show CDR1 as SGHRS and CDR2 as YFSETQ. 13 Jbeta primers and 60 Vbeta primers were used for the PCR. Profiled with immunoSEQ multiplex PCR; TCRdb holds only in-frame clones, not every one. The data show roughly 100,000 clones, roughly 80% seen once. Sequenced input: PBMCs. This receptor was obtained from a man aged 40-49 years in good health and CMV-seronegative. The V call is TRBV5-1, the J call TRBJ1-4, with 7 nucleotides matching TRBD1. In nucleotides, the CDR3 is TGCGCCAGCAGCAGGGACAGTGGGCCTGATGAAAAACTGTTTTTT. This translates into CASSRDSGPDEKLFF.